These T cell receptor beta chains were read from a single sample in a study of blood T cell repertoires in COVID-19. The repertoire was sequenced with immunoSEQ multiplex PCR; TCRdb's copy has only in-frame clones and lacks some. The sample gives 250,000 to 350,000 clones, 90% of which show up once; approximately 4.3% is in the top ten. The sequenced sample was PBMCs or T cells enriched from blood (not recorded which). These TCRs come from a woman aged 18-35 years with acute COVID-19. Both conserved end residues are part of each CDR3. The D gene is left open where the match is weak. Only part of the rows carry a size: once, few, many, or a class if the clone is expanded.

>-|TRBJ1-5|15|TRBV3-1/TRBV3-2|-
TGTGCCAGCAGCCAAGATTTGGACAGTAATCAGCCCCAGCATTTT
CASSQDLDSNQPQHF
>-|TRBJ1-1|17|TRBV11-3|-
TGTGCCAGCAGCTTAGTTACGGGATTTGGTGTCTGGACTGAAGCTTTCTTT
CASSLVTGFGVWTEAFF
>-|TRBJ2-3|14|TRBV5-1|-
TGCGCCAGCAGCTTGCCTCAGATCACAGATACGCAGTATTTT
CASSLPQITDTQYF
>-|TRBJ1-6|13|TRBV28|few
TGTGCCAGCAGTCCCCAACAGGGTTCACCCCTCCACTTT
CASSPQQGSPLHF
>TRBD1|TRBJ2-1|17|TRBV11-3|-
TGTGCCAGCAGCTTAGTCGTCCACAGGGGGCCATACAATGAGCAGTTCTTC
CASSLVVHRGPYNEQFF
>-|TRBJ2-1|11|TRBV28|-
TGTGCCAGCAGTCCTAATCATGAGCAGTTCTTC
CASSPNHEQFF
>TRBD2|TRBJ2-1|16|TRBV11-1|-
TGTGCCAGCAGCCGCCGACTAGCGGGAACCTACAATGAGCAGTTCTTC
CASSRRLAGTYNEQFF
>-|TRBJ1-1|13|TRBV24-1|-
TGTGCCACCAGTGATCCCCGGGGAACTGAAGCTTTCTTT
CATSDPRGTEAFF
>-|TRBJ1-1|14|TRBV10-3|-
TGTGCCATCAGTGTATCGGGGGTCCCTGCTGAAGCTTTCTTT
CAISVSGVPAEAFF
>-|TRBJ2-7|15|TRBV27|-
TGTGCCAGCAGTTCCGCGGGGATAGGCTCTTACGAGCAGTACTTC
CASSSAGIGSYEQYF
>TRBD1|TRBJ2-3|17|TRBV30|once
TGTGCCTGGAGCCCCCCCTTAGGGACAGGGGGAACAGATACGCAGTATTTT
CAWSPPLGTGGTDTQYF
>TRBD1|TRBJ1-1|17|TRBV5-4|-
TGTGCCAGCAGCTGGGGAGTTAGGGACAGCATGAACACTGAAGCTTTCTTT
CASSWGVRDSMNTEAFF
>TRBD1|TRBJ1-2|17|TRBV9|-
TGTGCCAGCAGCGTAGCTGACAGGGTCAGACCCAACTATGGCTACACCTTC
CASSVADRVRPNYGYTF
>-|TRBJ1-4|16|TRBV11-3|-
TGTGCCAGCACCTTACTCGACCGGGTAACTAATGAAAAACTGTTTTTT
CASTLLDRVTNEKLFF
>TRBD1|TRBJ1-5|16|TRBV19|-
TGTGCCAGTAGTATGACAGGGGAGTTTGGCAATCAGCCCCAGCATTTT
CASSMTGEFGNQPQHF
>-|TRBJ2-5|16|TRBV5-1|-
TGCGCCAGCAGCTTGGTCCTGGGGCGCGGACAAGAGACCCAGTACTTC
CASSLVLGRGQETQYF
>-|TRBJ2-1|14|TRBV19|-
TGTGCCAGTAGTATACTACAACAGGACAATGAGCAGTTCTTC
CASSILQQDNEQFF
>-|TRBJ2-7|14|TRBV2|-
TGTGCCAGCAGTTTCCGGGACTCTTCCTACGAGCAGTACTTC
CASSFRDSSYEQYF
>TRBD2|TRBJ2-5|14|TRBV12-5|few
TGTGCTAGTGGTCCCGGGACTAGCGGGGAGACCCAGTACTTC
CASGPGTSGETQYF
>TRBD1|TRBJ1-1|14|TRBV6-6|-
TGTGCCAGCAGTACCACGGACAGGGGCACTGAAGCTTTCTTT
CASSTTDRGTEAFF
>TRBD2|TRBJ2-5|14|TRBV5-6|-
TGTGCCAGCAGCAATACTAGCGGCCAAGAGACCCAGTACTTC
CASSNTSGQETQYF
>TRBD1|TRBJ2-1|16|TRBV9|-
TGTGCCAGCAGCGTGACCGGACAGGGTGCCCCCAATGAGCAGTTCTTC
CASSVTGQGAPNEQFF
>-|TRBJ2-1|16|TRBV18|-
TGTGCCAGCTCACCACCGACGGACATCTCCTACAATGAGCAGTTCTTC
CASSPPTDISYNEQFF
>TRBD2|TRBJ2-3|15|TRBV5-4|few
TGTGCCAGCAGCCGGGAGGGACGTCGACCAGATACGCAGTATTTT
CASSREGRRPDTQYF
>TRBD2|TRBJ2-3|16|TRBV3-1/TRBV3-2|few
TGTGCCAGCAGCCAACGTGGGACTAGGGGCACAGATACGCAGTATTTT
CASSQRGTRGTDTQYF
>-|TRBJ2-2|14|TRBV19|-
TGTGCCAGTAGGCCGGGACACTTAACCGGGGAGCTGTTTTTT
CASRPGHLTGELFF
>-|TRBJ2-1|13|TRBV24-1|-
TGTGCCACCAGTGATCTAGCGAGCAATGAGCAGTTCTTC
CATSDLASNEQFF
>TRBD2|TRBJ2-1|15|TRBV3-1/TRBV3-2|-
TGTGCCAGCAGCCGGGGACTAGCGGGAAGTTTTCGGCAGTTCTTC
CASSRGLAGSFRQFF
>TRBD1|TRBJ1-5|17|TRBV6-6|-
TGTGCCAGCAGTCCCAGAGGGGGGACAGATAGCAATCAGCCCCAGCATTTT
CASSPRGGTDSNQPQHF
>TRBD1|TRBJ1-5|15|TRBV15|-
TGTGCCACCAGCCGGGACAGGGGGTTGAGTCAGCCCCAGCATTTT
CATSRDRGLSQPQHF
>-|TRBJ2-1|14|TRBV6-4|-
TGTGCCAGCCGCTCCCCTACTAGCTACAATGAGCAGTTCTTC
CASRSPTSYNEQFF
>TRBD1|TRBJ2-4|16|TRBV6-6|-
TGTGCCAGCAGTCATAAACAGGGGGCTCCCAAAAACATTCAGTACTTC
CASSHKQGAPKNIQYF
>-|TRBJ2-3|17|TRBV27|-
TGTGCCAGCAGTTTCTTCCCCCTTCGGGGTAGCACAGATACGCAGTATTTT
CASSFFPLRGSTDTQYF
>-|TRBJ1-4|16|TRBV29-1|-
TGCAGCGTCATAGTAAGGCAGGGGCCATTAAATGAAAAACTGTTTTTT
CSVIVRQGPLNEKLFF
>TRBD1|TRBJ1-3|17|TRBV18|-
TGTGCCAGCTCACGAAAGACAGGGGAGAAGACTGGAAACACCATATATTTT
CASSRKTGEKTGNTIYF
>-|TRBJ2-2|14|TRBV6-1|few
TGTGCCAGCAGTGAGTCGACAGGCTTCGGGGAGCTGTTTTTT
CASSESTGFGELFF
>TRBD2|TRBJ2-7|14|TRBV4-2|-
TGTGCCAGCAGCGGCGGACTAGCGGGCTACGAGCAGTACTTC
CASSGGLAGYEQYF
>-|TRBJ2-7|15|TRBV11-2|-
TGTGCCAGCAGCTTAGTCATCGGGAGTTTGCCCCACGCGTACTTC
CASSLVIGSLPHAYF
>-|TRBJ2-1|13|TRBV7-3|-
TGTGCCAGCAGCTTCGGCACTAGTTATGAGCAGTTCTTC
CASSFGTSYEQFF
>-|TRBJ2-5|19|TRBV5-8|-
TGTGCCAGCAGCTTGGCCGTTTTCCCGGCGGGGCAGGGACAAGAGACCCAGTACTTC
CASSLAVFPAGQGQETQYF
>TRBD2|TRBJ2-1|14|TRBV27|-
TGTGCCAGCAGTAACTGGGCTAGCGGCAATGAGCAGTTCTTC
CASSNWASGNEQFF
>-|TRBJ1-2|16|TRBV14|-
TGTGCCAGCAGCCAAGAGGGGCCCGGGACTCTGTATGGCTACACCTTC
CASSQEGPGTLYGYTF
>-|TRBJ2-1|15|TRBV9|-
TGTGCCAGCAGCGTAGCTGGCCTAGCCAACAATGAGCAGTTCTTC
CASSVAGLANNEQFF
>-|TRBJ2-7|13|TRBV7-9|-
TGTGCCAGCAGCCAGCCAGTTACCGGCGGGCAGTACTTC
CASSQPVTGGQYF
>TRBD2|TRBJ2-7|15|TRBV5-4|-
TGTGCCAGCAGCTCCGGTAGCGGGGAGGCTAACGAGCAGTACTTC
CASSSGSGEANEQYF
>-|TRBJ2-3|15|TRBV6-4|-
TGTGCCAGCAGTGACACTCAGGGGATGGCAGATACGCAGTATTTT
CASSDTQGMADTQYF
>TRBD2|TRBJ2-1|15|TRBV7-2|-
TGTGCCAGCAGCCCCTCTAGCGGGAGTTGGAATGAGCAGTTCTTC
CASSPSSGSWNEQFF
>-|TRBJ1-6|15|TRBV6-4|once
TGTGCCAGCAGTGACTCGGACAATCTCGGTTCACCCCTCCACTTT
CASSDSDNLGSPLHF
>-|TRBJ2-3|15|TRBV9|once
TGTGCCAGCAGCCCGGAGCCCCTACGGACAGATACGCAGTATTTT
CASSPEPLRTDTQYF
>-|TRBJ1-1|14|TRBV28|-
TGTGCCAGCAGTTCGAGGCAGCCTTGGGTAGAAGCTTTCTTT
CASSSRQPWVEAFF
>TRBD1|TRBJ1-4|15|TRBV5-5|-
TGTGCCAGCAGCCCATTACAGGGGGCCGGTGAAAAACTGTTTTTT
CASSPLQGAGEKLFF
>TRBD1|TRBJ1-2|17|TRBV7-9|-
TGTGCCAGCAGCGATTCTCCGGGACAGGGGGCGTTGTATGGCTACACCTTC
CASSDSPGQGALYGYTF
>-|TRBJ1-3|15|TRBV28|-
TGTGCCAGCAGTTTCGGGGGGTCTTCTGGAAACACCATATATTTT
CASSFGGSSGNTIYF
>TRBD1|TRBJ1-4|15|TRBV10-3|-
TGTGCCATCAGTGGGGGACAGAGCCCAAATGAAAAACTGTTTTTT
CAISGGQSPNEKLFF
>TRBD1|TRBJ2-3|15|TRBV5-1|-
TGCGCCAGCAGCTCGCCGGACAGGGGCACAGATACGCAGTATTTT
CASSSPDRGTDTQYF
>TRBD2|TRBJ2-7|13|TRBV19|-
TGTGCCAGTAGTGAGCGGGGGGCCTACGAGCAGTACTTC
CASSERGAYEQYF
>-|TRBJ1-2|13|TRBV19|-
TGTGCCAGTAGTATGGCGGGTTCCTATGGCTACACCTTC
CASSMAGSYGYTF
>TRBD2|TRBJ2-2|20|TRBV27|-
TGTGCCAGCAGTTTACTAGTCCTTGACGCTAGCGGGAGGGCCTTCGGGGAGCTGTTTTTT
CASSLLVLDASGRAFGELFF
>-|TRBJ1-1|13|TRBV2|-
TGTGCCAGCAACCGTAGATCGAACACTGAAGCTTTCTTT
CASNRRSNTEAFF
>-|TRBJ2-5|16|TRBV5-5|-
TGTGCCAGCAGTAAAAGGGGACACGAGATCCAAGAGACCCAGTACTTC
CASSKRGHEIQETQYF